This T cell receptor beta chain was recorded in a study of blood T cell repertoires in COVID-19. Profiled with immunoSEQ multiplex PCR; TCRdb holds only in-frame clones, not every one. The sample comprises more than 200,000 clones, around 85% of which are singletons, and under 0.9% rests with the top ten. The V segment lost 3 bases and the J segment 3 bases; nucleotides outside the gene matches: 11. Germline CDR1 and CDR2: MNHEY and SMNVEV (reference sequence). This CDR3 contains 17 residues. The sequenced sample was peripheral blood. The chain couples TRBV27 to TRBJ2-7; 10 bases are a match to TRBD2. The origin of this receptor is a man aged 40-50 years with acute or convalescent COVID-19. The CDR3 reads CASSFGAFGTSVYEQYF. The CDR3 nucleotides are TGTGCCAGCAGTTTTGGGGCCTTCGGGACTAGCGTCTACGAGCAGTACTTC.